These 10 T cell receptor beta chains came from one sample sequenced in a study of blood T cell repertoires in COVID-19. Using immunoSEQ multiplex PCR, the repertoire was profiled, and TCRdb retains in-frame clones only, with some absent. The sample has 150,000 to 200,000 clones; about 89% are singletons. The sample consisted of peripheral blood. The receptor set was obtained from a man in his late teens or twenties who had recovered from COVID-19.

CDR3 bases: TGTGCCAGCAGTTCCCTAGCGGGAGCGGGTCAGAATGAGCAGTTCTTC. Protein: CASSSLAGAGQNEQFF. The V and J genes are TRBV27 and TRBJ2-1; 10 bases line up with TRBD2. The CDR3 sequence is 16 residues long. V gave up 4 bases and J gave up 7 bases; unmatched junction bases: 10. Germline loops: CDR1 MNHEY, CDR2 SMNVEV (reference sequence).

The chain is built from TRBV7-2 and TRBJ1-2; D remains unclear. The CDR3 is 15 residues long. Germline CDR1 reads SGHTA; CDR2 reads FQGNSA. Trimming took off 3 bases at V and 4 bases at J, with 15 bases between the two ends. CDR3 sequence: CASSFGPSSVYGYTF. The CDR3 nucleotides read TGTGCCAGCAGCTTTGGGCCCTCCTCGGTCTATGGCTACACCTTC.

V usage is TRBV19 and J usage is TRBJ1-5; a possible D gene is TRBD1 (5 bases). The CDR3 loop spans 16 amino acids. Trimming stripped 8 bases from V and 6 bases from J, with 23 bases between. The germline gives CDR1 LNHDA, CDR2 SQIVND (reference sequence). The CDR3 bases are TGTGCCAGTCGCGTAGGGCGGCAGGGTGTTAGTCAGCCCCAGCATTTT. This translates into CASRVGRQGVSQPQHF.

This chain connects TRBV6-2 or TRBV6-3 to TRBJ2-7, with D perhaps TRBD1 (7 bases). The V end lost 0 bases, the J end lost 5 bases, and 14 bases lay between the germline ends. CDR3 length: 15 residues. Germline V gives CDR1 MNHEY, CDR2 SVGEGT. The CDR3 region is CASSYSGRGAHEQYF. CDR3 DNA: TGTGCCAGCAGTTACTCGGGCAGGGGGGCCCACGAGCAGTACTTC.

The chain joins TRBV11-2 to TRBJ2-3, with D possibly being TRBD1 (6 bases). This CDR3 region has 17 residues. From germline, CDR1 is SGHAT and CDR2 FQNNGV. Trimming took 0 bases from V and 1 from J, leaving 14 bases between them. CDR3 residues: CASSLDQRQARTDTQYF. The CDR3 nucleotides are TGTGCCAGCAGCTTAGATCAGAGACAGGCCCGCACAGATACGCAGTATTTT.

This clone appeared a single time. The rearrangement joins TRBV10-3 to TRBJ2-5; 12 bases are shared with TRBD2. Germline V gene lookup returns CDR1 ENHRY and CDR2 SYGVKD. The CDR3 loop spans 16 amino acids. V was pared by 2 bases and J by 9 bases, with 10 bases of the junction left unmatched. The DNA for the CDR3 is TGTGCCATCAGTGAGAGTGATACTAGCGGGAGGACGTCCCAGTACTTC. This translates into CAISESDTSGRTSQYF.

V gene TRBV29-1 combines with J gene TRBJ1-1; no definite D call. CDR1 and CDR2 (germline): SQVTM, ANQGSEA. Trimming stripped 7 bases from V and 7 bases from J, with 16 bases between. CDR3 length: 12 residues. This CDR3 reads CSASRRVNEAFF. The CDR3 bases are TGCAGCGCTTCGAGGAGGGTCAATGAAGCTTTCTTT.

The CDR3 loop is CASSPNRDTEAFF. CDR3 coding DNA: TGTGCCAGCTCACCAAACCGGGACACTGAAGCTTTCTTT. The V and J genes are TRBV18 and TRBJ1-1; D gene unclear. Trimming shortened V by 2 bases and J by 3 bases, and 7 bases separated the two germline ends. This CDR3 has 13 residues. Germline V gene data show CDR1 as KGHSH and CDR2 as LQKENI.

This clone was counted between two and nine times. The chain uses TRBV3-1 (or the pseudogene TRBV3-2) and TRBJ2-7; weak D call: TRBD1 (6 bases). Germline V gives CDR1 LGHDT, CDR2 YNNKEL (reference sequence). The CDR3 is 17 residues long. Deletions cut 4 bases from V and 6 bases from J, with 25 bases between. CDR3 nucleotides: TGTGCCAGCAGCCGGGGTGAGGGCTTGGGGGCACGGGGCGAGCAGTACTTC. This encodes CASSRGEGLGARGEQYF.

The chain uses TRBV27 and TRBJ1-5, with no clear D. Per germline, CDR1 MNHEY and CDR2 SMNVEV (reference sequence). Trimming took 5 bases from V and 4 from J, leaving 9 bases between them. This CDR3 is 13 amino acids long. The CDR3 spells CASSAIENQPQHF. As DNA, the CDR3 is TGTGCCAGCAGTGCGATTGAGAATCAGCCCCAGCATTTT.